A single sample is the source of the 32 T cell receptor beta chains below, sequenced in a study of T cells in Graves' hyperthyroidism and ophthalmopathy. Amplification targeted TCR beta CDR3 regions from RNA transcripts. Researchers ran a first-round RT-PCR on the TCR CDR3 using the HTBI primer set. TCRdb re-called the multiplex PCR reads with MiXCR, one entry per CDR3 protein. The sample has approximately 420,000 distinct CDR3 sequences, 12% to 15% seen once. Sequencing was carried out using blood. Every receptor here comes from a woman under 30 with Graves' hyperthyroidism.

This sequence joins TRBV29-1 and TRBJ2-7; 7 positions match TRBD2. Germline V gives CDR1 SQVTM, CDR2 ANQGSEA. This CDR3 spans 13 amino acids. Germline trimming cut 3 bases from V and 6 bases from J; bases unmatched to any gene: 8. The CDR3 here is CSVDSGRAFEQYF. CDR3 sequence (DNA): TGCAGCGTTGATTCGGGGAGGGCCTTCGAGCAGTACTTC.

This clonotype was detected a few times. This chain links TRBV29-1 with TRBJ2-7; D gene unclear. V dropped 6 bases and J dropped 5 bases, with 14 bases sitting between them. Germline-derived CDR1 and CDR2 are SQVTM and ANQGSEA. This CDR3 contains 12 residues. Here the CDR3 reads CSVAPTNHEQYF. CDR3 in DNA: TGCAGCGTGGCGCCTACAAACCACGAGCAGTACTTC.

This clonotype was picked up many times. V and J are TRBV7-9 and TRBJ2-3; 7 bases map to TRBD2. Trimming took 3 bases from V and 0 from J; bases not matched to a gene: 3. This CDR3 is built from 15 residues. Germline V lookup: CDR1 SEHNR, CDR2 FQNEAQ (reference sequence). The CDR3 bases are TGTGCCAGCAGCTTGGGAGGGACCAGCACAGATACGCAGTATTTT. This encodes CASSLGGTSTDTQYF. The full variable domain, with the rest looked up from reference TRBV7-9 and TRBJ2-3, is DTGVSQNPRHKITKRGQNVTFRCDPISEHNRLYWYRQTLGQGPEFLTYFQNEAQLEKSRLLSDRFSAERPKGSFSTLEIQRTEQGDSAMYLCASSLGGTSTDTQYFGPGTRLTVL.

The chain uses TRBV30 and TRBJ1-1; TRBD1 might be the D (5 bases). V was cut by 0 bases and J by 7 bases, with 12 bases left in between. Germline-derived CDR1 and CDR2 are GTSNPN and SVGIG (reference sequence). The CDR3 has 13 residues. CDR3 DNA sequence: TGTGCCTGGAGTGTAGCAGGGAGCCTTGAAGCTTTCTTT. As protein: CAWSVAGSLEAFF.

This clonotype appeared many times. This sequence joins TRBV12-3 or TRBV12-4 and TRBJ1-3, with 10 positions matching TRBD1. J was trimmed by 4 bases and V by 5 bases; bases with no gene match: 11. The CDR3 loop spans 17 amino acids. CDR3 residues: CASSALPGTGAGNTIYF. The CDR3 DNA reads as TGTGCCAGCAGTGCGCTCCCCGGGACAGGGGCAGGAAACACCATATATTTT.

The chain has TRBV27 and TRBJ1-5; weak D call: TRBD1 (5 bases). Germline loops: CDR1 MNHEY, CDR2 SMNVEV (reference sequence). CDR3 length: 15 residues. V gave up 6 bases and J gave up 5 bases, with 17 bases separating them. CDR3 in DNA: TGTGCCAGCAGCCTAGGGGCGGGGGAGGATCAGCCCCAGCATTTT. It codes for CASSLGAGEDQPQHF.

This rearrangement joins TRBV4-1 to TRBJ2-7, with 10 positions matching TRBD2. The CDR3 runs to 16 residues. Germline V gene data show CDR1 as MGHRA and CDR2 as YSYEKL. V lost 0 bases and J lost 3; bases outside the gene matches: 5. The CDR3 DNA is TGCGCCAGCAGCCAAGATACTAGCGGGGCCAACTACGAGCAGTACTTC. Translated, it gives CASSQDTSGANYEQYF.

In regard to this clonotype: This may be a read error: a much more frequent sequence differs by one nucleotide. The chain uses TRBV6-5 and TRBJ2-1; TRBD2 agrees at 12 bases. The CDR3 has 15 residues. Germline CDR1 reads MNHEY; CDR2 reads SVGAGI. J lost 5 bases, V lost 4 bases, and 3 bases had no gene match. The CDR3 sequence: CASSSLAGGDNEQFF. CDR3 sequence (DNA): TGTGCCAGCAGTTCTCTAGCGGGAGGGGACAATGAGCAGTTCTTC.

This clonotype was counted at least ten times. This chain connects TRBV6-1 to TRBJ2-7, with unresolved D. CDR1 MNHNS and CDR2 SASEGT come from the germline V gene. Trimming cost V 7 bases and J 3 bases, with 7 bases left between them. CDR3 length equals 11 residues. CDR3 residues: CASTPHYEQYF. DNA for the CDR3: TGTGCCAGCACCCCCCACTACGAGCAGTACTTC.

The table lists this clonotype with many counts. The rearrangement joins TRBV10-3 to TRBJ2-3, with D tentatively TRBD1 (5 bases). Germline assignment: CDR1 ENHRY and CDR2 SYGVKD. The length of the CDR3 is 13 residues. V dropped 7 bases and J dropped 1 base, with 9 bases sitting between them. The CDR3 region has the DNA TGTGCCATCACCGACAGACGCACAGATACGCAGTATTTT. This sequence encodes CAITDRRTDTQYF.

Only a few counts were recorded for this clonotype. The genes are TRBV20-1 and TRBJ2-3; the match to TRBD2 covers 12 bases. Germline V CDR1 and CDR2: DFQATT, SNEGSKA (reference sequence). The CDR3 is made up of 17 amino acids. The J segment lost 0 bases and the V segment lost 3 bases, leaving 7 bases of the junction unmatched. CDR3 protein: CSASRTSGKFSTDTQYF. CDR3 sequence (DNA): TGCAGTGCTAGCCGGACTAGCGGGAAGTTTAGCACAGATACGCAGTATTTT.

This clonotype was found many times. The chain carries TRBV3-1 and TRBJ2-5, with D perhaps TRBD1 (6 bases). V shed 6 bases and J shed 6 bases, with 17 bases lying between them. This CDR3 has 14 amino acids. The germline V gene encodes CDR1 LGHDT and CDR2 YNNKEL (reference sequence). In DNA, the CDR3 is TGTGCCAGCAGAAGAGGACAGTTTTGGCAGACCCAGTACTTC. This translates into CASRRGQFWQTQYF.

This clonotype was observed many times. This chain joins TRBV2 and TRBJ2-1; 8 bases map to TRBD1. The V gene's germline CDR1 is SNHLY and CDR2 FYNNEI. With V trimmed by 6 bases and J by 7 bases, 8 bases remained unmatched. The CDR3 is 14 residues long. The CDR3 DNA is TGTGCCAGCAGCCGCAGGGGGCGCGGGAATGAGCAGTTCTTC. As protein: CASSRRGRGNEQFF.

This chain uses TRBV20-1 with TRBJ1-5; D remains unclear. This CDR3 is 11 amino acids long. V gave up 6 bases and J gave up 5 bases, with 8 bases separating them. From germline, CDR1 is DFQATT and CDR2 SNEGSKA (reference sequence). CDR3 sequence: CSAQADQPQHF. CDR3 nucleotides: TGCAGTGCCCAAGCGGATCAGCCCCAGCATTTT.

Many counts were recorded for this clonotype. V gene TRBV5-4 combines with J gene TRBJ2-5; TRBD1 matches at 9 bases. Germline V gene data show CDR1 as SGHNT and CDR2 as YYREEE (reference sequence). V was clipped by 4 bases and J by 4 bases; unmatched bases: 8. The length of the CDR3 is 15 residues. The DNA for the CDR3 is TGTGCCAGCAGCCCCGGGGGACAGGGAGGAGAGACCCAGTACTTC. Protein product: CASSPGGQGGETQYF.

This clonotype was found many times. The V call is TRBV28, the J call TRBJ1-2, with TRBD1 matching over 7 bases. The CDR3 spans 14 residues. After removal of 4 bases from V and 4 bases from J, the junction contained 6 bases not matched to a gene. Germline CDR1 reads MDHEN; CDR2 reads SYDVKM. This CDR3 reads CASSSGTAIYGYTF. The DNA of the CDR3 is TGTGCCAGCAGTTCCGGGACAGCGATCTATGGCTACACCTTC.

This clonotype was seen ten or more times. The rearrangement joins TRBV6-1 to TRBJ2-1, with D perhaps matching TRBD2 (5 bases). The CDR3 sequence is 13 residues long. V gave up 11 bases and J gave up 2 bases, with 13 bases separating them. Germline CDR1 reads MNHNS; CDR2 reads SASEGT. The CDR3 here is CAATSGAYNEQFF. The CDR3 bases are TGTGCCGCAACATCCGGGGCCTACAATGAGCAGTTCTTC.

Comments on this clonotype: Since the CDR3 does not end with the conserved phenylalanine or tryptophan, this likely comes from a read error. V gene TRBV30 combines with J gene TRBJ1-2, with 8 bases fitting TRBD1. In germline, CDR1 is GTSNPN, CDR2 SVGIG (reference sequence). The ends lost 1 base at V and 1 base at J; junction bases unmatched: 2. There are 14 residues in the CDR3. The CDR3 region has the DNA TGTGCCTGGAGTGAAGGACAGGGTAACTATGGCTACACCTCC. This encodes CAWSEGQGNYGYTS.

This clonotype was recorded at least ten times. V and J are TRBV5-6 and TRBJ2-7; TRBD2 is a possible D gene (5 bases). This CDR3 is 13 amino acids long. V lost 4 bases, J lost 4 bases, and 12 bases lay in between. The germline gives CDR1 SGHDT, CDR2 YYEEEE. DNA of the CDR3: TGTGCCAGCAGCCCCCAGACTAATTACGAGCAGTACTTC. Encoded protein: CASSPQTNYEQYF. Looking up the rest from reference TRBV5-6 and TRBJ2-7 gives the full variable domain: DAGVTQSPTHLIKTRGQQVTLRCSPKSGHDTVSWYQQALGQGPQFIFQYYEEEERQRGNFPDRFSGHQFPNYSSELNVNALLLGDSALYLCASSPQTNYEQYFGPGTRLTVT.

This clonotype occurred many times. This chain connects TRBV11-2 to TRBJ1-1, with D uncertain. The CDR3 spans 15 residues. The germline gives CDR1 SGHAT, CDR2 FQNNGV. V lost 1 base and J lost 0, with 9 bases in between. The CDR3 DNA reads TGTGCCAGCAGCTTAGTAACCGGGATGAACACTGAAGCTTTCTTT. It yields the protein CASSLVTGMNTEAFF. Complete variable domain (other parts from reference TRBV11-2 and TRBJ1-1): EAGVAQSPRYKIIEKRQSVAFWCNPISGHATLYWYQQILGQGPKLLIQFQNNGVVDDSQLPKDRFSAERLKGVDSTLKIQPAKLEDSAVYLCASSLVTGMNTEAFFGQGTRLTVV.

This clonotype was picked up a small number of times. The rearrangement links TRBV18 to TRBJ1-4; D is undetermined. The V gene's germline CDR1 is KGHSH and CDR2 LQKENI. V dropped 1 base and J dropped 8 bases, with 11 bases sitting between them. The CDR3 totals 14 residues. In DNA form, the CDR3 reads TGTGCCAGCTCACCACTCGCGGGTGGCGAAAAACTGTTTTTT. Translation gives CASSPLAGGEKLFF.

J is TRBJ2-3 and V is TRBV14; D is perhaps TRBD2 (6 bases). CDR3 length equals 17 residues. Germline CDR1 SGHDN, CDR2 FVKESK. V lost 0 bases, J lost 4 bases, and 17 bases lay in between. The CDR3 sequence: CASSQDPGGVRADTQYF. The CDR3 nucleotides are TGTGCCAGCAGCCAAGATCCCGGGGGAGTGAGGGCAGATACGCAGTATTTT.

This clonotype appeared many times. The chain uses TRBV5-1 and TRBJ2-1; TRBD2 is a possible D gene (6 bases). The CDR3 covers 17 residues. Trimming took off 4 bases at V and 2 bases at J, with 19 bases between the two ends. The germline V gene has CDR1 SGHRS and CDR2 YFSETQ. CDR3 in DNA: TGCGCCAGCAGCCGATCACCTAGCGAGCGAGCCTACAATGAGCAGTTCTTC. Translated: CASSRSPSERAYNEQFF.

In this sample, this clonotype turned up many times. The V and J genes are TRBV6-1 and TRBJ2-1, with D tentatively TRBD1 (6 bases). The germline gives CDR1 MNHNS, CDR2 SASEGT. This CDR3 region has 14 residues. V lost 8 bases, J lost 2 bases, and 13 bases lay in between. For the CDR3, the DNA is TGTGCCAGCGGCAAGAGGGGGACCTACAATGAGCAGTTCTTC. Protein: CASGKRGTYNEQFF.

This clonotype has at least ten counts. The chain joins TRBV20-1 to TRBJ2-7; D perhaps matches TRBD2 (6 bases). Germline CDR1 is DFQATT and CDR2 is SNEGSKA (reference sequence). The CDR3 extends over 13 amino acids. V was cut by 6 bases and J by 6 bases, with 18 bases left in between. Written as DNA, the CDR3 is TGCAGTGCCTCCATCTCGGGAGAATTCGAGCAGTACTTC. Its translation is CSASISGEFEQYF.

This rearrangement joins TRBV20-1 to TRBJ1-1, with D uncertain. Trimming removed 5 bases at V and 7 bases at J, with 11 bases between. Germline loops: CDR1 DFQATT, CDR2 SNEGSKA (reference sequence). The CDR3 consists of 11 residues. CDR3 residues: CSAGPVLEAFF. The CDR3 bases are TGCAGTGCTGGCCCCGTTCTTGAAGCTTTCTTT.

In its sample, this clonotype was seen many times. The V call is TRBV9, the J call TRBJ1-1, with D perhaps TRBD1 (5 bases). Trimming took off 0 bases at V and 6 bases at J, with 12 bases between the two ends. Germline V gene lookup returns CDR1 SGDLS and CDR2 YYNGEE. The CDR3 is 14 amino acids. The CDR3: CASSVADGTPEAFF. In DNA form, the CDR3 reads TGTGCCAGCAGCGTAGCCGACGGGACTCCTGAAGCTTTCTTT.

The V call is TRBV20-1, the J call TRBJ2-3; weak D call: TRBD2 (6 bases). The CDR3 totals 16 residues. The germline CDR1 and CDR2 sequences are DFQATT and SNEGSKA (reference sequence). Trimming stripped 3 bases from V and 2 bases from J, with 18 bases between. As DNA, the CDR3 is TGCAGTGCTAGCATGAACCGGGACTCCTACACAGATACGCAGTATTTT. As protein: CSASMNRDSYTDTQYF.

Ten or more counts support this clonotype. The chain uses TRBV30 and TRBJ1-2; 7 nucleotides line up with TRBD1. Germline CDR1 reads GTSNPN; CDR2 reads SVGIG (reference sequence). The CDR3 totals 14 residues. Trimming took 3 bases from V and 6 from J; bases not matched to a gene: 10. CDR3 sequence (DNA): TGTGCCTGGAGAACAGGGGACGGACTGCATGGCTACACCTTC. Protein product: CAWRTGDGLHGYTF.

The DNA of the CDR3 is TGTGCCAGCAGCCCAACTGCGACAGGGAACTATGGCTACACCTTC. Its translation: CASSPTATGNYGYTF. The chain recombines TRBV7-2 with TRBJ1-2, with TRBD1 identical over 7 bases. CDR3 length equals 15 residues. Germline values: CDR1 SGHTA, CDR2 FQGNSA. With V trimmed by 5 bases and J by 2 bases, 8 bases remained unmatched.

There are many counts of this clonotype. CDR3 bases: TGTGCCAGCAGACCCACTAGCACCTCCTCCTACAATGAGCAGTTCTTC. Amino acids: CASRPTSTSSYNEQFF. This chain joins TRBV28 and TRBJ2-1, with D possibly matching TRBD2 (6 bases). CDR1 MDHEN and CDR2 SYDVKM come from the germline V gene. The ends were cut back, 6 bases at V and 0 bases at J, with 15 bases in the middle. The CDR3 contains 16 residues.

The genes are TRBV5-1 and TRBJ2-7; D unresolved. CDR1 and CDR2 (germline): SGHRS, YFSETQ. V was trimmed by 1 base and J by 1 base, leaving 21 bases between them. CDR3 length: 18 amino acids. The CDR3 protein is CASSLFPPSDRGSYEQYF. DNA of the CDR3: TGCGCCAGCAGCTTGTTTCCCCCAAGTGATCGTGGTTCCTACGAGCAGTACTTC.